This T cell receptor (beta chain) was sequenced in a study of blood T cell repertoires in COVID-19. Study at large: COVID-19 samples collected from the United States, Italy and Spain covered acute and convalescent phases. PBMCs, B-cell-depleted T cells, or T cells provided the cDNA or gDNA that made up the material.

Generated by immunoSEQ multiplex PCR, the TCRdb table keeps only in-frame clones and is missing some. The table has about 180,000 clones, about 79% seen once; the top ten hold roughly 15%. V lost 4 bases to trimming and J lost 6 bases, with 16 bases between them. The CDR3 consists of 14 residues. From germline, CDR1 is SGDLS and CDR2 YYNGEE. The sample consisted of PBMCs or T cells enriched from blood (not recorded which). V usage is TRBV9 and J usage is TRBJ1-1, with D possibly TRBD1 on 6 matching bases. The receptor was derived from a man aged 45-60 years who had recovered from COVID-19. The CDR3 nucleotides read TGTGCCAGCAGCCCCTATGGGGGGGCTGCTGAAGCTTTCTTT. Its translation: CASSPYGGAAEAFF. Filled out from reference TRBV9 and TRBJ1-1, the complete variable domain reads DSGVTQTPKHLITATGQRVTLRCSPRSGDLSVYWYQQSLDQGLQFLIQYYNGEERAKGNILERFSAQQFPDLHSELNLSSLELGDSALYFCASSPYGGAAEAFFGQGTRLTVV.